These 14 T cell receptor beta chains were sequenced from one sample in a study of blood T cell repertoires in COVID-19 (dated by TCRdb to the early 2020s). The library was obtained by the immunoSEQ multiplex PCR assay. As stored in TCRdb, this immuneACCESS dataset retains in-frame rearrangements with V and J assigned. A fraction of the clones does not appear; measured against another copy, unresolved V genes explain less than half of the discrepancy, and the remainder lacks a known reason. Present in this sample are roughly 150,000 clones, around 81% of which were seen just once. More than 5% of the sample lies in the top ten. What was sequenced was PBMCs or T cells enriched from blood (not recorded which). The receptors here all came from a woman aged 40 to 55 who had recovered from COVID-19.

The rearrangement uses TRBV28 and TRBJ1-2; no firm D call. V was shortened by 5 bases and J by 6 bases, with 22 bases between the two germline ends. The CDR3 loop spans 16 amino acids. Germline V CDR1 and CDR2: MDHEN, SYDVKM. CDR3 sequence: CASSPHGWVGGNGYTF. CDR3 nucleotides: TGTGCCAGCAGTCCTCACGGGTGGGTCGGCGGGAATGGCTACACCTTC.

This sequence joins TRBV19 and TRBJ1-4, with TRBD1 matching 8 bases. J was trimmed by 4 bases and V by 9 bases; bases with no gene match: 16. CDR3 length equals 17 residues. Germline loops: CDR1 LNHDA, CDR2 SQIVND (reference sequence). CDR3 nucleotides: TGTGCCAGCAAAACCATGGACAGGGCGTTTGTTAATGAAAAACTGTTTTTT. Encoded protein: CASKTMDRAFVNEKLFF.

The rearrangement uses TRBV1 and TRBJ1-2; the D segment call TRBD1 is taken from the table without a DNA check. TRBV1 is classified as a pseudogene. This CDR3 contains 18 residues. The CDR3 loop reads CTSSQDLDRAGANYGYTF. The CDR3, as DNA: TGCACCAGCAGCCAAGATCTGGACAGGGCAGGAGCTAACTATGGCTACACCTTC.

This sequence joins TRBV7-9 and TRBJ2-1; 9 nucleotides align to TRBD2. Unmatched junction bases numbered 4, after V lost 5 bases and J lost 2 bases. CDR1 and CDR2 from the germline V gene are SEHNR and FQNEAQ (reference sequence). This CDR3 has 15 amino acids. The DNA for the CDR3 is TGTGCCAGCAGCCGACTAGCGGAAACCTACAATGAGCAGTTCTTC. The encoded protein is CASSRLAETYNEQFF.

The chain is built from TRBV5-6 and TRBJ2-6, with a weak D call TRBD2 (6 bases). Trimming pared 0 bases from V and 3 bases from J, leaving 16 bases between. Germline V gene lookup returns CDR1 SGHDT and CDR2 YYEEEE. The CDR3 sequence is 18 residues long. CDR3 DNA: TGTGCCAGCAGCTTGGGTTTGGGACTCACAGATGGGGCCAACGTCCTGACTTTC. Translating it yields CASSLGLGLTDGANVLTF.

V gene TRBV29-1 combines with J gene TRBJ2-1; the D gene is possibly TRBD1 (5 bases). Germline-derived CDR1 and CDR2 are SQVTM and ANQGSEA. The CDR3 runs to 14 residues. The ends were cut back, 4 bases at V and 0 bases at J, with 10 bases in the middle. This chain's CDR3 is CSVVQGSSYNEQFF. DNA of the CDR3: TGCAGCGTTGTCCAGGGTAGCTCCTACAATGAGCAGTTCTTC.

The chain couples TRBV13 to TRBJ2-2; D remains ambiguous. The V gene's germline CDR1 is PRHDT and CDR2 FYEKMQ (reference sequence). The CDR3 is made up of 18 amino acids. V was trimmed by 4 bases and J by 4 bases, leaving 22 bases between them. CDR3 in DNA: TGTGCCAGCAGCTCCGTTTCGTTAGCAGCCCTATTCACCGGGGAGCTGTTTTTT. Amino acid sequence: CASSSVSLAALFTGELFF.

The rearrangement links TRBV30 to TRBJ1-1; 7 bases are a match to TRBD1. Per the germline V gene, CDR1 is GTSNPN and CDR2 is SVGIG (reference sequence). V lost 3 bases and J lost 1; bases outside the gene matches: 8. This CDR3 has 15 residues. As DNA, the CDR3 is TGTGCCTGGAGGGAAACAGGGGTAAGGAACACTGAAGCTTTCTTT. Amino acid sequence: CAWRETGVRNTEAFF.

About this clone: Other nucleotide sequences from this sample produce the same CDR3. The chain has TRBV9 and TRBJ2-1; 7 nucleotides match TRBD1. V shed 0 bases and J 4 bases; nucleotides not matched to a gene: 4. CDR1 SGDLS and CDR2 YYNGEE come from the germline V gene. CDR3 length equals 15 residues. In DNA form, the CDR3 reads TGTGCCAGCAGCGTAGGAGGGGGCGGTTACAATGAGCAGTTCTTC. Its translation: CASSVGGGGYNEQFF. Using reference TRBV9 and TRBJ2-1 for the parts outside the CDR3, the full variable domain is DSGVTQTPKHLITATGQRVTLRCSPRSGDLSVYWYQQSLDQGLQFLIQYYNGEERAKGNILERFSAQQFPDLHSELNLSSLELGDSALYFCASSVGGGGYNEQFFGPGTRLTVL.

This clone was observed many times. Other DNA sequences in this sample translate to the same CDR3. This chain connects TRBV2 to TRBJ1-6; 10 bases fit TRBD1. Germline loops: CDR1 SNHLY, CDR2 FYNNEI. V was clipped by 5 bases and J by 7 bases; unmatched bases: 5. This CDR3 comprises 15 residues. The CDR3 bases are TGTGCCAGCAGTCCACGGACAGGGGGAAATTCACCCCTCCACTTT. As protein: CASSPRTGGNSPLHF.

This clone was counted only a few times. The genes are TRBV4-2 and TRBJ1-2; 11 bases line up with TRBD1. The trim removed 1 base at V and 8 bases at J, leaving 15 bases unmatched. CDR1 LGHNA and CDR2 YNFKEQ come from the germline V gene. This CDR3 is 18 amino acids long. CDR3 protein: CASSQVGTGGTRGGGYTF. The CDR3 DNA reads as TGTGCCAGCAGCCAAGTCGGGACAGGGGGAACCCGTGGAGGAGGCTACACCTTC.

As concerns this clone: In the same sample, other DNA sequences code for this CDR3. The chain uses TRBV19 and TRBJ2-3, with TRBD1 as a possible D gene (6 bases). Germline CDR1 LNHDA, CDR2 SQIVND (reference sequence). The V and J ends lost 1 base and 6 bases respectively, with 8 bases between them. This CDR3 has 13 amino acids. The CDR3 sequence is CASSIVGADTQYF. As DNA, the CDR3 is TGTGCCAGTAGTATAGTGGGGGCGGATACGCAGTATTTT.

CDR3 in DNA: TGCGCCAGCAGCCAAGCCCCTGACACCACAGATACGCAGTATTTT. It specifies CASSQAPDTTDTQYF. This sequence joins TRBV4-1 and TRBJ2-3; D remains unclear. CDR3 length equals 15 residues. CDR1 and CDR2 from the germline V gene are MGHRA and YSYEKL. Trimming left V 1 base short and J 2 bases short, with 10 bases between.

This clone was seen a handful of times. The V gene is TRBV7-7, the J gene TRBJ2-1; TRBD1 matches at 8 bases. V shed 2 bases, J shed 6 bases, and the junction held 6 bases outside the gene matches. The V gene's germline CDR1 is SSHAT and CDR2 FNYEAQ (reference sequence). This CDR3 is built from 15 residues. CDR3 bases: TGTGCCAGCAGCTTAAACTGGGACAGGTCCAATGAGCAGTTCTTC. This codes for CASSLNWDRSNEQFF.